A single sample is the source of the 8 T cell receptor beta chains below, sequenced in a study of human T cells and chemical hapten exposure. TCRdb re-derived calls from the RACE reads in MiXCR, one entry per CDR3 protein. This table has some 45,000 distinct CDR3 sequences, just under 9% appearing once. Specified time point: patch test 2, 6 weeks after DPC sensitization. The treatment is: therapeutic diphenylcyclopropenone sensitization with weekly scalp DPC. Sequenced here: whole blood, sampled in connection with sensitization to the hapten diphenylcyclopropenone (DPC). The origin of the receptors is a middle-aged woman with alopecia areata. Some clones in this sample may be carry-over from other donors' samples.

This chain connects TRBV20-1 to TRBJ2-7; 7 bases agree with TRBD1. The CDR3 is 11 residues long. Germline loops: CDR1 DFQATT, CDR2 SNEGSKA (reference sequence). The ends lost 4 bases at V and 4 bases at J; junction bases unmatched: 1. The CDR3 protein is CSAMTGYEQYF. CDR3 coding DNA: TGCAGTGCTATGACAGGGTACGAGCAGTACTTC.

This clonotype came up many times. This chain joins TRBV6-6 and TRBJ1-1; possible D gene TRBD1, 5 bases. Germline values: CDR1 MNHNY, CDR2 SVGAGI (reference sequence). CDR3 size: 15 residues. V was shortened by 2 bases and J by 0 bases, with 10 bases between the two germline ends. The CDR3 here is CASSYAWGMNTEAFF. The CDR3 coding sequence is TGTGCCAGCAGTTACGCTTGGGGCATGAACACTGAAGCTTTCTTT.

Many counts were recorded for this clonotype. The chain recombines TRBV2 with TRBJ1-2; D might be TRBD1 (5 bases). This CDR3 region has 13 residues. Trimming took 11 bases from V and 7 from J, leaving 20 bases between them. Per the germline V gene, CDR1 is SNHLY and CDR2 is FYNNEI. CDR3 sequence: CAGRGSLLTGYTF. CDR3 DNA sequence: TGTGCCGGACGGGGCTCCCTCCTTACTGGCTACACCTTC.

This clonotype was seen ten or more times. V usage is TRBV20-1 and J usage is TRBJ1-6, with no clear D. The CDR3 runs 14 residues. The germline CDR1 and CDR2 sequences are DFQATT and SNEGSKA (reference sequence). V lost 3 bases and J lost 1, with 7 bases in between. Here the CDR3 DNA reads TGCAGTGCTAGGCCGGGTTCCTATAATTCACCCCTCCACTTT. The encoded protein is CSARPGSYNSPLHF.

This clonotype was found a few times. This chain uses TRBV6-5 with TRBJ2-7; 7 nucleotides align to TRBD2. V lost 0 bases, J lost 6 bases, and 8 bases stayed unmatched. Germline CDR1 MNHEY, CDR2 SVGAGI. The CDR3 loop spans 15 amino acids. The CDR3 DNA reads TGTGCCAGCAGTTACTCCCGGGGGGTAGGGGCCGAGCAGTACTTC. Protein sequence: CASSYSRGVGAEQYF.

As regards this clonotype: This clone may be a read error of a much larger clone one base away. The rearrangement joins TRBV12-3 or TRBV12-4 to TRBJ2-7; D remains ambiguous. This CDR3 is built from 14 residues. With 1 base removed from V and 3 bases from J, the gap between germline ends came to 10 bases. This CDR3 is CASSLGACSYEQYF. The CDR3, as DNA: TGTGCCAGCAGTTTAGGGGCTTGTAGCTACGAGCAGTACTTC.

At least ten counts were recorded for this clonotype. The CDR3 sequence: CASSSGSTGELFF. CDR3 DNA sequence: TGTGCCAGCAGTTCAGGGTCCACCGGGGAGCTGTTTTTT. This rearrangement joins TRBV6-4 to TRBJ2-2; weak D call: TRBD1 (5 bases). CDR3 size: 13 residues. Trimming removed 5 bases from V and 4 bases from J, with 8 bases in between. CDR1 is MRHNA and CDR2 is SNTAGT in the germline V gene.

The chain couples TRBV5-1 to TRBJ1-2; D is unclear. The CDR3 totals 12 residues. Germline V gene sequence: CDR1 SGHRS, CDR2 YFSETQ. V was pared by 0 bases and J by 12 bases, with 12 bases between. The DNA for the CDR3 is TGCGCCAGCAGCTTGGAGCCTCCCCCTCACACCTTC. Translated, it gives CASSLEPPPHTF.